These T cell receptor beta chains were read from a single sample in a study of regulatory T cells in long-lasting Graves disease. TCRdb itself ran the multiplex PCR reads through MiXCR, one entry per CDR3 protein. Of approximately 690,000 distinct CDR3 sequences listed, around 30% are singletons. This material consisted of peripheral blood mononuclear cells (PBMCs), taken when the disease was refractory, from a patient treated with antithyroid drugs. These receptors originate from a female donor with Graves disease. The CDR3 runs from the conserved cysteine through the conserved F or W. Each record gives: J gene, V gene, CDR3 protein.

J gene: TRBJ2-5; V gene: TRBV24-1; CDR3 protein: CATSDLWCQETQYF
J gene: TRBJ2-2; V gene: TRBV12-3/TRBV12-4; CDR3 protein: CASSSQSNTGELFF
J gene: TRBJ2-7; V gene: TRBV6-1; CDR3 protein: CASSEGTSGMTYEQYF
J gene: TRBJ1-4; V gene: TRBV30; CDR3 protein: CARSRTRGANEKLFF
J gene: TRBJ1-4; V gene: TRBV30; CDR3 protein: CAWSVWGTGSEKLFF
J gene: TRBJ1-5; V gene: TRBV7-2; CDR3 protein: CASSSGWGPLSPQHF
J gene: TRBJ1-6; V gene: TRBV18; CDR3 protein: CASSPRTGDNSPLHF
J gene: TRBJ2-5; V gene: TRBV24-1; CDR3 protein: CATSDFQETQYF
J gene: TRBJ2-7; V gene: TRBV6-1; CDR3 protein: CASSPIAGVWAYEQYF
J gene: TRBJ2-7; V gene: TRBV2; CDR3 protein: CASPLRHFYEQYF
J gene: TRBJ1-5; V gene: TRBV6-1; CDR3 protein: CASSEEGREQQPQHF
J gene: TRBJ1-2; V gene: TRBV5-1; CDR3 protein: CASSPRGTGANYGYTF
J gene: TRBJ1-5; V gene: TRBV7-9; CDR3 protein: CASSLAGMSNQPQHF
J gene: TRBJ2-2; V gene: TRBV12-3/TRBV12-4; CDR3 protein: CASSLLLTGELFF
J gene: TRBJ1-4; V gene: TRBV9; CDR3 protein: CASSEGGQGSEKLFF
J gene: TRBJ2-5; V gene: TRBV5-1; CDR3 protein: CASSNTQETQYF
J gene: TRBJ1-1; V gene: TRBV28; CDR3 protein: CASSLPGIITEAFF
J gene: TRBJ1-1; V gene: TRBV3-1; CDR3 protein: CASSQHMEQMNTEAFF
J gene: TRBJ2-5; V gene: TRBV3-1; CDR3 protein: CASSLQGAGTCQETQYF
J gene: TRBJ2-7; V gene: TRBV11-1; CDR3 protein: CASSLFPTGGRAEQYF
J gene: TRBJ1-1; V gene: TRBV30; CDR3 protein: CAWDQTVMNTEAFF
J gene: TRBJ1-1; V gene: TRBV12-3/TRBV12-4; CDR3 protein: CASSWWTEAFF
J gene: TRBJ2-5; V gene: TRBV20-1; CDR3 protein: CSARDFGRAPETQYF
J gene: TRBJ2-4; V gene: TRBV20-1; CDR3 protein: CSAGRGQGKNIQYF
J gene: TRBJ2-7; V gene: TRBV20-1; CDR3 protein: CSARDGVGRTYEQYF
J gene: TRBJ2-2; V gene: TRBV24-1; CDR3 protein: CATRGQGEGELFF